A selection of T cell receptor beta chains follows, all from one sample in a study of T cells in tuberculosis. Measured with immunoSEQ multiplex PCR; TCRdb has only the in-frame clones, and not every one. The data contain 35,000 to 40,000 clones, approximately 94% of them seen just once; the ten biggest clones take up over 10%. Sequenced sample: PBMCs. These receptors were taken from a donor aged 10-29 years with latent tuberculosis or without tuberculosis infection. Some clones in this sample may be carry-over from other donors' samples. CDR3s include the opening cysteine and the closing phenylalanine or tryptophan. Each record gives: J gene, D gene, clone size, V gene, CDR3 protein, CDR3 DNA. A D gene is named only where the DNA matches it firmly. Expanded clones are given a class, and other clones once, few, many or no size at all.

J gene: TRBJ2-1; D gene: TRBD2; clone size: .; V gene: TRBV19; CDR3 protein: CASSINLAGGNEQFF; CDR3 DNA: TGTGCCAGTAGTATCAACCTAGCGGGGGGGAATGAGCAGTTCTTC
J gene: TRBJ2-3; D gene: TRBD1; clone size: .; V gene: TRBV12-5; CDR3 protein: CASGSGQAGTDTQYF; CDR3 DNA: TGTGCTAGTGGTTCCGGACAGGCAGGCACAGATACGCAGTATTTT
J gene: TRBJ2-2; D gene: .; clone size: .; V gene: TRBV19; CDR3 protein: CASSEGTGGELFF; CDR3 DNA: TGTGCCAGTAGTGAGGGTACGGGCGGGGAGCTGTTTTTT
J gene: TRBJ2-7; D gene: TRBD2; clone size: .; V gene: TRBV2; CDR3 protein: CASSAVSSGGYEQYF; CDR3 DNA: TGTGCCAGCAGTGCCGTGTCTAGCGGGGGCTACGAGCAGTACTTC
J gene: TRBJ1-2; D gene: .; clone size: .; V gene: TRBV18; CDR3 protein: CASSPRSGDYGYTF; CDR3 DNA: TGTGCCAGCTCACCACGGTCAGGGGACTATGGCTACACCTTC
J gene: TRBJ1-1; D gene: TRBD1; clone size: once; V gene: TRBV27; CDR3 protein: CASSSRGTGDSTEAFF; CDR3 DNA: TGTGCCAGCAGTTCCCGCGGGACAGGGGACAGCACTGAAGCTTTCTTT
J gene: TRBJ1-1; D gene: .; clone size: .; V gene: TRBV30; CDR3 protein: CAWGSGGTEAFF; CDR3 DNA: TGTGCCTGGGGGAGTGGGGGGACTGAAGCTTTCTTT
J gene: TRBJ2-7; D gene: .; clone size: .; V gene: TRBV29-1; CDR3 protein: CSVERGDEQYF; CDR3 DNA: TGCAGCGTTGAAAGAGGCGACGAGCAGTACTTC
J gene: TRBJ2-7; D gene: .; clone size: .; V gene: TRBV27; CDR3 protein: CASSFGYEQYF; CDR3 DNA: TGTGCCAGCAGTTTCGGCTACGAGCAGTACTTC
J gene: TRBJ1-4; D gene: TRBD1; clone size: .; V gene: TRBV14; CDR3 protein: CASSQDHRGREKLFF; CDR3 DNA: TGTGCCAGCAGCCAAGATCACAGGGGTCGGGAAAAACTGTTTTTT
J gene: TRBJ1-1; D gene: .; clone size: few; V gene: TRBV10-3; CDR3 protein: CATQYGLDTEAFF; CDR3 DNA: TGTGCCACCCAGTATGGTTTGGACACTGAAGCTTTCTTT
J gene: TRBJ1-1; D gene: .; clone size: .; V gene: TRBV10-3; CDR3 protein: CASSYSMSSGGAFF; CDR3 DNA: TGTGCCAGCAGTTACTCGATGTCAAGCGGCGGCGCTTTCTTT
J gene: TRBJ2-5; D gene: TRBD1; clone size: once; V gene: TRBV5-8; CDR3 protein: CASSLGTGGLETQYF; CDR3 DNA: TGTGCCAGCAGCTTGGGGACAGGGGGCCTGGAGACCCAGTACTTC
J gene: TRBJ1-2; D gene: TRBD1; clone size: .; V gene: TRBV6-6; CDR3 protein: CASSRQGTGNYGYTF; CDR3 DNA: TGTGCCAGCAGTCGCCAGGGGACAGGGAACTATGGCTACACCTTC
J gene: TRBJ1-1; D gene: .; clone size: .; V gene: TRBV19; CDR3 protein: CASTPLGGSNTEAFF; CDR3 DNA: TGTGCCAGTACCCCACTCGGGGGGTCGAACACTGAAGCTTTCTTT
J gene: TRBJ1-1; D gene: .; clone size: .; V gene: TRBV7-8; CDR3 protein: CASSFFGGSMNTEAFF; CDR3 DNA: TGTGCCAGCAGCTTTTTCGGGGGTAGTATGAACACTGAAGCTTTCTTT
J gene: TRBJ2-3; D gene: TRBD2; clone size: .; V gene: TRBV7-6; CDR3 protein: CASSISGGADTQYF; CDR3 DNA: TGTGCCAGCAGCATAAGCGGGGGGGCAGATACGCAGTATTTT
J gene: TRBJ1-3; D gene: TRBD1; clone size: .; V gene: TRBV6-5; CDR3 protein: CASSDRGPGNTIYF; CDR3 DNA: TGTGCCAGCAGTGACAGGGGTCCAGGAAACACCATATATTTT
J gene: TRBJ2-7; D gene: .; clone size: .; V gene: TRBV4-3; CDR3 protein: CASSRKIGGYEQYF; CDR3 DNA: TGCGCCAGCAGCCGAAAAATCGGGGGCTACGAGCAGTACTTC
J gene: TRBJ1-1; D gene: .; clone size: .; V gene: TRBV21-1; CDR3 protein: CASSNPQGARTEAFF; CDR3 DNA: TGTGCCAGCAGCAACCCACAGGGGGCGCGCACTGAAGCTTTCTTT
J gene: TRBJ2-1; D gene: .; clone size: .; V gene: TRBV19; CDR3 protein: CASSRDSYNEQFF; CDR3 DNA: TGTGCCAGCAGCAGGGACTCCTACAATGAGCAGTTCTTC
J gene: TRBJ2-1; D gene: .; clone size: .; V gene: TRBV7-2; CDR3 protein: CASSLTSDYNEQFF; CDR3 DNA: TGTGCCAGCAGCTTAACCAGTGATTACAATGAGCAGTTCTTC
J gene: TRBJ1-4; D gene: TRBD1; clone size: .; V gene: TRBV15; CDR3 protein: CATSRGMRGPTNEKLFF; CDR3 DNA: TGTGCCACCAGCAGGGGGATGAGGGGGCCAACTAATGAAAAACTGTTTTTT
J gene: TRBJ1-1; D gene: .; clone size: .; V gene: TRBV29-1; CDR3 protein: CSVESWDTEAFF; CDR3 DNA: TGCAGCGTGGAGTCCTGGGACACTGAAGCTTTCTTT
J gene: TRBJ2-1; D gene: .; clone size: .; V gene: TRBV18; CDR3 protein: CASSREPVGEQFF; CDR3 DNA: TGTGCCAGCTCACGGGAGCCGGTGGGTGAGCAGTTCTTC
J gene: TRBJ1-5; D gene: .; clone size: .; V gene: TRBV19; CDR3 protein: CASSRRTDHNQPQHF; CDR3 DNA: TGTGCCAGTAGTAGACGGACAGACCACAATCAGCCCCAGCATTTT
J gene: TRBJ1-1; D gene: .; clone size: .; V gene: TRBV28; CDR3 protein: CASSLTGNKAFF; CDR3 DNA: TGTGCCAGCAGCCTCACAGGAAATAAAGCTTTCTTT
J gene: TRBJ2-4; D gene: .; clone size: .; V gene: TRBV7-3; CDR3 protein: CASSSSAGDIQYF; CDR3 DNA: TGTGCCAGCAGCTCCTCGGCAGGGGACATTCAGTACTTC
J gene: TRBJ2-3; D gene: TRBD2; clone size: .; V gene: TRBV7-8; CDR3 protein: CASSATLGLERRLTQYF; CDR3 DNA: TGTGCCAGCAGCGCAACCCTGGGACTAGAGAGAAGGCTAACGCAGTATTTT
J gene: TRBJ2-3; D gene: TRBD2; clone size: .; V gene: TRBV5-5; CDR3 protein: CASSLRLADTDTQYF; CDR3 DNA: TGTGCCAGCAGCTTGAGGCTAGCGGACACAGATACGCAGTATTTT
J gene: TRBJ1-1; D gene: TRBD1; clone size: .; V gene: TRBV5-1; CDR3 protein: CASRRTLTGVYTEAFF; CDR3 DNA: TGCGCCAGCAGGAGAACATTAACAGGGGTTTACACTGAAGCTTTCTTT
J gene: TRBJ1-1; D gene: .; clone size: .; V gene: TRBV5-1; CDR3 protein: CASSLESGRMNTEAFF; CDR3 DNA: TGCGCCAGCAGCTTGGAAAGCGGTCGCATGAACACTGAAGCTTTCTTT
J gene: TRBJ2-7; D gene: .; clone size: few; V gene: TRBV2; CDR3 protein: CASSRGLAYEQYF; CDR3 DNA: TGTGCCAGCAGTAGAGGCCTAGCCTACGAGCAGTACTTC
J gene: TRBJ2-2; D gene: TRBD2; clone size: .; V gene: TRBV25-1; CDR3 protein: CASSDPGGTGELFF; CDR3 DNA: TGTGCCAGCAGTGACCCGGGGGGGACCGGGGAGCTGTTTTTT
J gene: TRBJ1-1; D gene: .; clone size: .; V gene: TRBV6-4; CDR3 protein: CASSEDFGQSEAFF; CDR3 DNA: TGTGCCAGCAGTGAGGACTTCGGGCAGAGTGAAGCTTTCTTT
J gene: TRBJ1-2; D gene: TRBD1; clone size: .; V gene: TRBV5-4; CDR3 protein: CASSLTTGGGGYTF; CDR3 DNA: TGTGCCAGCAGCTTGACGACAGGGGGAGGTGGCTACACCTTC
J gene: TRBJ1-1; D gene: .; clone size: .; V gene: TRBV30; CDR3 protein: CASDTGTNTEAFF; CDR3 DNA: TGTGCCTCCGACACAGGGACGAACACTGAAGCTTTCTTT
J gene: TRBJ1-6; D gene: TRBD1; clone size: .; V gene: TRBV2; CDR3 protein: CASIQGQPGSPLHF; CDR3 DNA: TGTGCCAGCATACAGGGACAGCCGGGCTCACCCCTCCACTTT
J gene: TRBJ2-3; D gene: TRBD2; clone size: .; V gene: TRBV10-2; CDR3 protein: CASSIRLAGLSDTQYF; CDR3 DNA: TGCGCCAGCAGCATAAGACTAGCGGGGTTATCAGATACGCAGTATTTT
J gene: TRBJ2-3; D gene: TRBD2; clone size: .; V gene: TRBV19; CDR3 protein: CASSSRTSGGSTDTQYF; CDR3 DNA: TGTGCCAGTAGTTCGCGGACTAGCGGGGGGAGCACAGATACGCAGTATTTT
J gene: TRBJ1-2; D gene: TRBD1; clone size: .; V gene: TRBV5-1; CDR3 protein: CASSANRGNVYGYTF; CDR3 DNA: TGCGCCAGCAGCGCCAACAGGGGAAACGTCTATGGCTACACCTTC
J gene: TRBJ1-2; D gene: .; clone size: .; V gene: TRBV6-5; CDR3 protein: CASSTYTGIGYTF; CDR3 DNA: TGTGCCAGCAGTACCTACACAGGGATAGGCTACACCTTC